One and the same sample provided the 23 T cell receptor beta chains below, sequenced in a study of beta chain features in type 1 diabetes. Findings of the study overall: Moderate yet significant TCRB CDR3 shortening was seen in Type 1 diabetes patients in all four CD4+ subsets.

The isolated RNA, all of it, was reverse transcribed, so expressed TCRB transcripts were what got sequenced. TCRdb's table, derived via immunoSEQ multiplex PCR, lists solely in-frame clones and lacks some. The top ten clones hold over 0.95% of a sample with 300,000 to 400,000 clones, over 7% of them seen once. Their antigens remain unidentified. Specimen: central memory CD4+ T cells from blood. The source is a young man with type 1 diabetes.

This rearrangement joins TRBV15 to TRBJ2-7; D perhaps matches TRBD1 (6 bases). The V gene lost 3 bases and the J gene lost 0 bases, with 18 bases spanning the gap. Germline CDR1 LNHNV, CDR2 YYDKDF (reference sequence). The CDR3 extends over 17 amino acids. This CDR3 reads CATSSLKSGASSYEQYF. CDR3 coding DNA: TGTGCCACCAGCAGCCTAAAGTCAGGGGCAAGCTCCTACGAGCAGTACTTC.

This clone was detected a few times. The chain joins TRBV7-9 to TRBJ1-4; perhaps TRBD1 as D (5 bases). The CDR3 runs 14 residues. V lost 5 bases and J 4 bases, leaving 11 bases between the germline ends. Germline lookup yields CDR1 SEHNR and CDR2 FQNEAQ (reference sequence). The CDR3 DNA reads as TGTGCCAGCAGCCGCCAGGGTAATAATGAAAAACTGTTTTTT. Translated, it gives CASSRQGNNEKLFF. Supplemented by reference TRBV7-9 and TRBJ1-4, the full variable domain reads DTGVSQNPRHKITKRGQNVTFRCDPISEHNRLYWYRQTLGQGPEFLTYFQNEAQLEKSRLLSDRFSAERPKGSFSTLEIQRTEQGDSAMYLCASSRQGNNEKLFFGSGTQLSVL.

The chain combines TRBV5-1 with TRBJ1-1; unclear D gene. This CDR3 has 16 amino acids. CDR1 SGHRS and CDR2 YFSETQ come from the germline V gene. Trimming took 0 bases from V and 0 from J, leaving 12 bases between them. This chain's CDR3 is CASSLAASNMNTEAFF. CDR3 nucleotide sequence: TGCGCCAGCAGCTTGGCAGCCAGCAACATGAACACTGAAGCTTTCTTT.

This clone was recorded a few times. This sequence joins TRBV28 and TRBJ1-2, with D unresolved. V lost 4 bases, J lost 5 bases, and 14 bases lay in between. The CDR3 runs to 14 residues. In germline, CDR1 is MDHEN, CDR2 SYDVKM. CDR3 residues: CASSSPSGSYGYTF. As DNA, the CDR3 is TGTGCCAGCAGTTCCCCCTCGGGGAGTTATGGCTACACCTTC.

A few counts support this clone. V usage is TRBV7-9 and J usage is TRBJ2-3; the match to TRBD2 covers 14 bases. Germline loops: CDR1 SEHNR, CDR2 FQNEAQ (reference sequence). The junction had 8 bases not matched to a gene; V was cut back by 3 bases and J by 0 bases. The CDR3 extends over 19 amino acids. CDR3 in DNA: TGTGCCAGCAGCTTTGGGACTAGCGGGGGCAGGATTAGCACAGATACGCAGTATTTT. It codes for CASSFGTSGGRISTDTQYF.

As concerns this clone: The sample carries other DNA sequences with the same CDR3. V and J are TRBV18 and TRBJ2-2, with D perhaps matching TRBD1 (6 bases). The CDR3 has 15 amino acids. Germline V gene data show CDR1 as KGHSH and CDR2 as LQKENI. V gave up 1 base and J gave up 1 base, with 7 bases separating them. The CDR3 DNA reads as TGTGCCAGCTCACCACTACAGGGGAACACCGGGGAGCTGTTTTTT. This codes for CASSPLQGNTGELFF.

The chain recombines TRBV11-3 with TRBJ2-7; TRBD2 agrees at 7 bases. V lost 3 bases to trimming and J lost 0 bases; unmatched junction nucleotides: 2. This CDR3 has 14 amino acids. CDR1 is SGHNT and CDR2 is YENEEA in the germline V gene. The CDR3 region is CASSFGGGSYEQYF. Here the CDR3 DNA reads TGTGCCAGCAGCTTCGGCGGGGGCTCCTACGAGCAGTACTTC.

This clone was detected a few times. Here the CDR3 reads CASSPWTGRAYEQYF. Written as DNA, the CDR3 is TGTGCCAGCAGCCCCTGGACAGGGAGGGCCTACGAGCAGTACTTC. The chain recombines TRBV28 with TRBJ2-7, with TRBD1 as a possible D gene (8 bases). The CDR3 runs to 15 residues. The ends were cut back, 6 bases at V and 2 bases at J, with 17 bases in the middle. Germline V lookup: CDR1 MDHEN, CDR2 SYDVKM.

The gene calls are TRBV7-6 and TRBJ2-3, with TRBD2 matching over 9 bases. Germline V gives CDR1 SGHVS, CDR2 FNYEAQ. There are 15 residues in the CDR3. V gave up 6 bases and J gave up 1 base; unmatched junction bases: 5. CDR3 nucleotide sequence: TGTGCCAGCAGGCGGGGGGGATATGGCACAGATACGCAGTATTTT. It specifies CASRRGGYGTDTQYF.

This clone has just a few counts. The rearrangement joins TRBV6-5 to TRBJ1-2; TRBD1 matches 8 bases. CDR3 length equals 14 residues. From germline, CDR1 is MNHEY and CDR2 SVGAGI. The V gene end was trimmed by 10 bases and the J gene end by 4 bases; junction bases not matched to a gene: 11. The chain's CDR3 is CATKITTGGYGYTF. The DNA of the CDR3 is TGTGCCACCAAAATTACCACAGGGGGCTATGGCTACACCTTC.

This clone was found a few times. The rearrangement joins TRBV6-4 to TRBJ1-1; the D is unclear. CDR1 and CDR2 from the germline V gene are MRHNA and SNTAGT. The CDR3 length is 12 residues. V was pared by 4 bases and J by 11 bases, with 14 bases between. CDR3 residues: CASSVDGRRAFF. CDR3 coding DNA: TGTGCCAGCAGTGTTGACGGACGGCGGGCTTTCTTT.

This chain links TRBV5-1 with TRBJ1-6, with TRBD1 matching 8 bases. After removal of 0 bases from V and 3 bases from J, the junction contained 5 bases not matched to a gene. The CDR3 is made up of 17 amino acids. The germline V gene encodes CDR1 SGHRS and CDR2 YFSETQ. CDR3 region: CASSLEAGGLYNSPLHF. Written as DNA, the CDR3 is TGCGCCAGCAGCTTGGAGGCAGGGGGCCTCTATAATTCACCCCTCCACTTT. The entire variable domain, with the rest obtained from reference TRBV5-1 and TRBJ1-6, is as follows: KAGVTQTPRYLIKTRGQQVTLSCSPISGHRSVSWYQQTPGQGLQFLFEYFSETQRNKGNFPGRFSGRQFSNSRSEMNVSTLELGDSALYLCASSLEAGGLYNSPLHFGNGTRLTVT.

The J gene is TRBJ2-6, the V gene TRBV2; TRBD1 is a possible D gene (5 bases). The CDR3 covers 14 residues. In germline, CDR1 is SNHLY, CDR2 FYNNEI. V was cut by 11 bases and J by 1 base, with 12 bases left in between. This chain's CDR3 is CAPRATSGANVLTF. In DNA form, the CDR3 reads TGTGCCCCCAGGGCAACGTCTGGGGCCAACGTCCTGACTTTC.

The V and J genes are TRBV19 and TRBJ2-2, with D tentatively TRBD1 (6 bases). V lost 0 bases to trimming and J lost 4 bases, with 6 bases between them. This CDR3 is 14 amino acids long. The V gene's germline CDR1 is LNHDA and CDR2 SQIVND (reference sequence). The CDR3 region is CASSIDRGTGELFF. The CDR3 DNA follows: TGTGCCAGTAGTATAGACAGGGGCACCGGGGAGCTGTTTTTT.

This clone was detected ten times or more. CDR3 sequence (DNA): TGTGCCAGCAGCGTAACCCGGGGGGAGCAGTTCTTC. Translation gives CASSVTRGEQFF. The chain is built from TRBV7-2 and TRBJ2-1; D might be TRBD2 (6 bases). Germline CDR1 and CDR2: SGHTA and FQGNSA. The CDR3 extends over 12 amino acids. The V gene lost 5 bases and the J gene lost 10 bases, with 12 bases spanning the gap.

This clone occurred a few times. The V gene is TRBV6-5, the J gene TRBJ1-2, with a possible D match to TRBD1 (5 bases). The CDR3 loop spans 15 amino acids. CDR1 is MNHEY and CDR2 is SVGAGI in the germline V gene. The V end lost 5 bases, the J end lost 2 bases, and 15 bases lay between the germline ends. The DNA of the CDR3 is TGTGCCAGCAGTAGGAGAGGGGCGTTAAACTATGGCTACACCTTC. Its translation is CASSRRGALNYGYTF.

This clone was counted a few times. The chain carries TRBV28 and TRBJ1-1; 8 nucleotides line up with TRBD1. The germline V gene has CDR1 MDHEN and CDR2 SYDVKM. The CDR3 totals 13 residues. J was trimmed by 4 bases and V by 6 bases; bases with no gene match: 4. The CDR3 here is CASSRGQGTEAFF. The CDR3 region has the DNA TGTGCCAGCAGCAGGGGGCAGGGCACTGAAGCTTTCTTT.

The V call is TRBV6-6, the J call TRBJ1-2, with a possible D match to TRBD1 (5 bases). V was clipped by 0 bases and J by 8 bases, with 16 bases between them. Germline CDR1 and CDR2: MNHNY and SVGAGI (reference sequence). CDR3 length: 15 amino acids. The CDR3 spells CASSYSSARAWGYTF. CDR3 DNA sequence: TGTGCCAGCAGTTACTCCTCCGCCAGGGCTTGGGGCTACACCTTC.

The table lists this clone with a few counts. This chain links TRBV2 with TRBJ1-2, with a tentative D call TRBD1 (5 bases). Germline CDR1 and CDR2: SNHLY and FYNNEI. CDR3 size: 13 residues. V lost 1 base, J lost 4 bases, and 7 bases lay in between. This CDR3 reads CASSEGGSYGYTF. For the CDR3, the DNA is TGTGCCAGCAGTGAAGGGGGCAGCTATGGCTACACCTTC.

The chain recombines TRBV11-2 with TRBJ2-3; D is unclear. Looked up from germline, CDR1 is SGHAT and CDR2 is FQNNGV. The V and J ends lost 5 bases and 8 bases respectively, with 17 bases between them. This CDR3 comprises 14 residues. Here the CDR3 DNA reads TGTGCCAGCAGCCGAGTAGGGTCACAGCCTACGCAGTATTTT. This codes for CASSRVGSQPTQYF.

This clone was seen a handful of times. This chain connects TRBV10-2 to TRBJ2-1, with D unclear. Trimming stripped 5 bases from V and 0 bases from J, with 14 bases between. Germline V gene sequence: CDR1 WSHSY, CDR2 SAAADI. The CDR3 spans 16 residues. Here the CDR3 reads CASSSRSFHSYNEQFF. The CDR3 DNA is TGCGCCAGCAGTTCGAGGTCGTTCCACTCCTACAATGAGCAGTTCTTC.

The rearrangement joins TRBV29-1 to TRBJ2-5, with 11 nucleotides matching TRBD1. Germline V CDR1 and CDR2: SQVTM, ANQGSEA. CDR3 length equals 14 residues. The CDR3 coding sequence is TGCAGTTGTGCCCCCGGGACAGGGGGAGAGACCCAGTACTTC. Protein product: CSCAPGTGGETQYF.

This clone was recorded a few times. The chain joins TRBV5-1 to TRBJ2-3, with D unresolved. Deletions cut 0 bases from V and 2 bases from J, with 7 bases between. The germline gives CDR1 SGHRS, CDR2 YFSETQ. This CDR3 is 14 amino acids long. In nucleotides, the CDR3 is TGCGCCAGCAGCTTGGGCTATTACACAGATACGCAGTATTTT. This sequence encodes CASSLGYYTDTQYF.